What follows are 24 T cell receptor beta chains derived from one specimen sequenced in a study of OX40 agonist ivuxolimab in advanced cancers. Library prep was done by the immunoSEQ multiplex PCR assay. TCRdb mirrors the immuneACCESS table, restricted to in-frame sequences. Some clones are absent from its copies; in checked studies, under half trace to an unresolved V gene, and the reason for the others is unknown. This sample lists some 26,000 clones; 75% to 85% were detected once. Around a third of the sample comes from the top ten. The sequencing here drew on CD4+ or CD8+ T cells sorted from blood, taken in a trial of the OX40 agonist ivuxolimab. The receptors stem from an adult with an advanced solid tumor such as melanoma, head and neck, liver or kidney cancer.

CDR3 amino acids: CASSLIGSSYNEQFF. CDR3 nucleotide sequence: TGTGCCAGCAGCTTAATCGGGAGCTCCTACAATGAGCAGTTCTTC. This chain uses TRBV7-3 with TRBJ2-1; the D gene is possibly TRBD2 (6 bases). V dropped 1 base and J dropped 0 bases, with 7 bases sitting between them. The length of the CDR3 is 15 residues. Germline V gene data show CDR1 as SGHTA and CDR2 as FQGTGA.

This chain connects TRBV4-1 to TRBJ2-7; no definite D call. The V end was cut by 1 base, the J end by 2 bases, with 15 bases between. This CDR3 contains 16 residues. Germline-derived CDR1 and CDR2 are MGHRA and YSYEKL. The CDR3 DNA reads TGCGCCAGCAGCCAAGTGGTGGAGTCCTCCACCTACGAGCAGTACTTC. This gives the protein CASSQVVESSTYEQYF.

The V call is TRBV6-1, the J call TRBJ2-3; 9 bases line up with TRBD2. Germline CDR1 and CDR2: MNHNS and SASEGT. The CDR3 runs 15 residues. V gave up 2 bases and J gave up 4 bases; unmatched junction bases: 4. The CDR3 nucleotides are TGTGCCAGCAGTGAAAGTAGCGGGAGTCCAGATACGCAGTATTTT. It specifies CASSESSGSPDTQYF.

The table lists this clone with a few counts. V gene TRBV18 combines with J gene TRBJ2-1; TRBD1 matches 7 bases. CDR3 size: 14 residues. The V gene end was trimmed by 4 bases and the J gene end by 6 bases; junction bases not matched to a gene: 6. Germline CDR1 reads KGHSH; CDR2 reads LQKENI. The CDR3 region has the DNA TGTGCCAGCTCACTGATACAGGGGTCCAATGAGCAGTTCTTC. It encodes CASSLIQGSNEQFF.

The chain has TRBV30 and TRBJ2-7; no clear D. This CDR3 region has 14 residues. V was shortened by 0 bases and J by 0 bases, with 9 bases between the two germline ends. CDR1 and CDR2 (germline): GTSNPN, SVGIG (reference sequence). CDR3 nucleotides: TGTGCCTGGAGTGTCTGGGCGCCCTCCTACGAGCAGTACTTC. Translated, it gives CAWSVWAPSYEQYF.

This sequence joins TRBV7-9 and TRBJ2-7; TRBD1 aligns across 7 bases. V dropped 6 bases and J dropped 2; count of bases not matched to a gene: 10. The CDR3 extends over 15 amino acids. Germline V gene data show CDR1 as SEHNR and CDR2 as FQNEAQ (reference sequence). The CDR3 here is CASSQPGTVPYEQYF. As DNA, the CDR3 is TGTGCCAGCAGTCAACCTGGGACAGTCCCCTACGAGCAGTACTTC.

This clone appeared once. The V gene is TRBV9, the J gene TRBJ2-5, with D possibly matching TRBD1 (6 bases). The CDR3 is 18 amino acids. CDR1 and CDR2 from the germline V gene are SGDLS and YYNGEE. The V and J ends lost 3 bases and 0 bases respectively, with 21 bases between them. The CDR3 reads CASSAGTTVPMDQETQYF. In nucleotides, the CDR3 is TGTGCCAGCAGCGCCGGGACAACGGTACCTATGGACCAAGAGACCCAGTACTTC. The full variable domain, rest sourced from reference TRBV9 and TRBJ2-5, is DSGVTQTPKHLITATGQRVTLRCSPRSGDLSVYWYQQSLDQGLQFLIQYYNGEERAKGNILERFSAQQFPDLHSELNLSSLELGDSALYFCASSAGTTVPMDQETQYFGPGTRLLVL.

V usage is TRBV10-3 and J usage is TRBJ1-2; 8 bases are shared with TRBD1. J gave up 6 bases and V 3 bases, and 12 bases lay outside the gene matches. The CDR3 loop spans 16 amino acids. Germline values: CDR1 ENHRY, CDR2 SYGVKD. CDR3 sequence reads: CAISENSGGTGHGYTF. CDR3 coding DNA: TGTGCCATCAGTGAAAATAGCGGCGGGACAGGTCATGGCTACACCTTC.

The V gene is TRBV30, the J gene TRBJ2-3, with a tentative D call TRBD2 (5 bases). Germline values: CDR1 GTSNPN, CDR2 SVGIG (reference sequence). The CDR3 runs to 15 residues. V lost 0 bases, J lost 0 bases, and 10 bases lay in between. The CDR3 nucleotides read TGTGCCTGGAGTGTCAGCGGTATTAGCACAGATACGCAGTATTTT. Translation: CAWSVSGISTDTQYF.

The V gene is TRBV11-3, the J gene TRBJ2-7; D may match TRBD1 or TRBD2 (5 bases each). The germline V gene has CDR1 SGHNT and CDR2 YENEEA. Trimming took off 0 bases at V and 2 bases at J, with 20 bases between the two ends. The CDR3 totals 18 residues. CDR3 loop: CASSLDLAGRRETYEQYF. In nucleotides, the CDR3 is TGTGCCAGCAGCTTAGATCTGGCAGGGAGAAGGGAGACCTACGAGCAGTACTTC.

This chain joins TRBV5-1 and TRBJ2-7; TRBD1 matches 8 bases. The germline gives CDR1 SGHRS, CDR2 YFSETQ. The CDR3 is made up of 14 amino acids. The junction had 3 bases not matched to a gene; V was cut back by 4 bases and J by 0 bases. For the CDR3, the DNA is TGCGCCAGCAGCGGAACAGGGGGCTCCTACGAGCAGTACTTC. Protein: CASSGTGGSYEQYF.

This chain uses TRBV28 with TRBJ2-3; D perhaps matches TRBD2 (5 bases). There are 15 residues in the CDR3. Between the trimmed V and J ends, which lost 5 bases and 0 bases, there was a span of 12 bases. Per germline, CDR1 MDHEN and CDR2 SYDVKM. In DNA, the CDR3 is TGTGCCAGCAGTCTCGACTATCCTAGCACAGATACGCAGTATTTT. It codes for CASSLDYPSTDTQYF.

This clone came up a few times. The rearrangement joins TRBV15 to TRBJ2-1; unclear D gene. The germline V and J ends were trimmed by 2 bases and 3 bases, with 8 bases remaining between them. Germline V lookup: CDR1 LNHNV, CDR2 YYDKDF (reference sequence). The CDR3 is 14 residues long. The CDR3, as DNA: TGTGCCACCAGCAGAACCGGACGCTACAATGAGCAGTTCTTC. It is translated as CATSRTGRYNEQFF.

In its sample, this clone ranks as medium-sized (0.01 to 0.1%). The chain is built from TRBV27 and TRBJ2-1, with D perhaps matching TRBD2 (6 bases). Germline V CDR1 and CDR2: MNHEY, SMNVEV (reference sequence). The V gene lost 4 bases and the J gene lost 8 bases, with 9 bases spanning the gap. The CDR3 has 12 residues. This CDR3 is CASSYGGDEQFF. In DNA, the CDR3 is TGTGCCAGCAGTTACGGGGGAGATGAGCAGTTCTTC.

V and J are TRBV11-2 and TRBJ1-3; D not certain. This CDR3 has 16 residues. From germline, CDR1 is SGHAT and CDR2 FQNNGV. Trimming removed 1 base from V and 0 bases from J, with 10 bases in between. CDR3 sequence: CASSLVGTYSGNTIYF. CDR3 nucleotides: TGTGCCAGCAGCTTAGTCGGCACATACTCTGGAAACACCATATATTTT.

The rearrangement joins TRBV19 to TRBJ2-5; possible D gene TRBD1, 6 bases. The CDR3 sequence is 12 residues long. V was shortened by 10 bases and J by 5 bases, with 14 bases between the two germline ends. The germline gives CDR1 LNHDA, CDR2 SQIVND (reference sequence). Here the CDR3 DNA reads TGTGCCACCGGGACACTGTGGGAGACCCAGTACTTC. Its translation: CATGTLWETQYF.

The J gene is TRBJ2-3, the V gene TRBV10-3; possible D gene TRBD2, 5 bases. V dropped 7 bases and J dropped 1 base, with 12 bases sitting between them. Germline lookup yields CDR1 ENHRY and CDR2 SYGVKD. CDR3 length: 14 residues. The CDR3 is CAINGPRGTDTQYF. DNA for the CDR3: TGTGCCATCAACGGCCCGCGGGGCACAGATACGCAGTATTTT.

V usage is TRBV5-1 and J usage is TRBJ2-7; TRBD1 aligns across 7 bases. This CDR3 has 14 amino acids. The V and J ends lost 2 bases and 0 bases, in that order; junction bases with no gene match: 2. Germline V CDR1 and CDR2: SGHRS, YFSETQ. CDR3 residues: CASSLGTVSYEQYF. The CDR3 nucleotides are TGCGCCAGCAGCTTAGGGACAGTCTCCTACGAGCAGTACTTC.

The V gene is TRBV7-9, the J gene TRBJ2-7; TRBD2 agrees at 8 bases. The trim removed 5 bases at V and 7 bases at J, leaving 22 bases unmatched. The germline V gene has CDR1 SEHNR and CDR2 FQNEAQ (reference sequence). The CDR3 is 18 amino acids. The DNA for the CDR3 is TGTGCCAGCAGCCAAGGGACTAGAGAGGTAACTAGCTCCGAGGAGCAGTACTTC. Translation: CASSQGTREVTSSEEQYF.

The chain carries TRBV15 and TRBJ2-2; no firm D call. This CDR3 region has 16 residues. Germline lookup yields CDR1 LNHNV and CDR2 YYDKDF (reference sequence). Trimming stripped 8 bases from V and 1 base from J, with 17 bases between. This CDR3 reads CATHTLSEMNTGELFF. The CDR3 bases are TGTGCCACCCATACCTTGTCGGAGATGAACACCGGGGAGCTGTTTTTT.

This chain joins TRBV5-5 and TRBJ2-7; D not resolved. The CDR3 extends over 11 amino acids. V lost 0 bases to trimming and J lost 2 bases, with 0 bases between them. CDR1 and CDR2 (germline): SGHKS, YYEKEE (reference sequence). The DNA for the CDR3 is TGTGCCAGCAGCTTGGCCTACGAGCAGTACTTC. This translates into CASSLAYEQYF. Variable domain in full (rest from reference TRBV5-5 and TRBJ2-7): DAGVTQSPTHLIKTRGQQVTLRCSPISGHKSVSWYQQVLGQGPQFIFQYYEKEERGRGNFPDRFSARQFPNYSSELNVNALLLGDSALYLCASSLAYEQYFGPGTRLTVT.

The rearrangement joins TRBV4-1 to TRBJ2-7, with 9 bases lining up with TRBD2. CDR1 is MGHRA, CDR2 YSYEKL, per germline. V lost 0 bases and J lost 1; bases outside the gene matches: 13. This CDR3 comprises 19 residues. CDR3 loop: CASSQDSQREVLYSYEQYF. CDR3 sequence (DNA): TGCGCCAGCAGCCAAGATTCCCAGCGGGAGGTTCTTTATTCCTACGAGCAGTACTTC.

This clone was found once. This sequence joins TRBV11-2 and TRBJ1-6, with 7 bases identical to TRBD1. V shed 2 bases and J 6 bases; nucleotides not matched to a gene: 7. The CDR3 is 16 residues long. The V gene's germline CDR1 is SGHAT and CDR2 FQNNGV. The CDR3 is CASSLTLYRGNSPLHF. The DNA for the CDR3 is TGTGCCAGCAGCTTAACGTTGTACAGGGGTAATTCACCCCTCCACTTT.

The CDR3 DNA is TGTGCCAGCAGCGCATACTACGAGCAGTACTTC. Its protein product is CASSAYYEQYF. The chain has TRBV7-9 and TRBJ2-7; D call uncertain. Germline CDR1 and CDR2: SEHNR and FQNEAQ (reference sequence). This CDR3 has 11 amino acids. With 5 bases removed from V and 3 bases from J, the gap between germline ends came to 5 bases. Using reference TRBV7-9 and TRBJ2-7 for the parts outside the CDR3, the full variable domain is DTGVSQNPRHKITKRGQNVTFRCDPISEHNRLYWYRQTLGQGPEFLTYFQNEAQLEKSRLLSDRFSAERPKGSFSTLEIQRTEQGDSAMYLCASSAYYEQYFGPGTRLTVT.